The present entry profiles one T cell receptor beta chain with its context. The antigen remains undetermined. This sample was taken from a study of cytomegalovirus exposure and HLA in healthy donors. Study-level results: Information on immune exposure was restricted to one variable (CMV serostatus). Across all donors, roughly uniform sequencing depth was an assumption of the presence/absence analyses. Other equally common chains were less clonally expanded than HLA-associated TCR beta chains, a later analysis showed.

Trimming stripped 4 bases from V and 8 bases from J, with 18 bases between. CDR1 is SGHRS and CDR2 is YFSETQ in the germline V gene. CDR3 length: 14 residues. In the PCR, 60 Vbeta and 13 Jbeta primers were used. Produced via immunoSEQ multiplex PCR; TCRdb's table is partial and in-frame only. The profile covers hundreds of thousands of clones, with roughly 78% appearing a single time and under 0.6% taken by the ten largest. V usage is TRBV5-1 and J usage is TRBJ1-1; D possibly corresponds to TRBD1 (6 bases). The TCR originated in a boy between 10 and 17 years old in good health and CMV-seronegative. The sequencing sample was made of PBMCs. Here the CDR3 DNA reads TGCGCCAGCAGCCCCTCGACAGGTTCGGGAGAAGCTTTCTTT. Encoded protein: CASSPSTGSGEAFF.